A single T cell receptor (beta chain) is shown here with its context. Its cognate antigen is unknown. These data belong to a study of long-term antiretroviral therapy in people with HIV. Study-level results: Clones that had undergone expansion before ART dominated the repertoire at all time points.

Version v3.0 of the immunoSEQ assay was performed at survey level. Sequencing of each sample targeted about 40,000-55,000 T-cell genomes. Data came from immunoSEQ multiplex PCR; TCRdb stores just in-frame clones and leaves some out. This table has tens of thousands of clones, over 80% appearing once. The source was unsorted PBMCs, collected approximately 4.1 years after starting antiretroviral therapy. The TCR comes from a man aged 30-40 years with HIV.

The CDR3, as DNA: TGTGCCAGCAGGAGGGACAGGGCCCTCAACACCGGGGAGCTGTTTTTT. This sequence encodes CASRRDRALNTGELFF. The chain uses TRBV5-6 and TRBJ2-2; 9 bases are shared with TRBD1. Germline values: CDR1 SGHDT, CDR2 YYEEEE. The CDR3 is 16 amino acids. The V gene end was trimmed by 5 bases and the J gene end by 2 bases; junction bases not matched to a gene: 7.